Presented here are 28 T cell receptor beta chains from one specimen sequenced in a study of Ad26.COV2.S vaccination and SARS-CoV-2 variants. Profiling relied on immunoSEQ multiplex PCR, and the TCRdb table lists in-frame clones only, not all of them. The sample has 180,000 or so clones; roughly 85% are singletons. The sequences come from peripheral blood, collected after recovery from COVID-19. The receptors shown here come from a human donor who had recovered from COVID-19.

The chain recombines TRBV2 with TRBJ2-5; no firm D call. This CDR3 is 11 amino acids long. V dropped 7 bases and J dropped 3 bases, with 6 bases sitting between them. Germline V CDR1 and CDR2: SNHLY, FYNNEI. The DNA for the CDR3 is TGTGCCAGCATGAAGGAAGAGACCCAGTACTTC. Protein: CASMKEETQYF. Full variable domain (remainder filled in from reference TRBV2 and TRBJ2-5): EPEVTQTPSHQVTQMGQEVILRCVPISNHLYFYWYRQILGQKVEFLVSFYNNEISEKSEIFDDQFSVERPDGSNFTLKIRSTKLEDSAMYFCASMKEETQYFGPGTRLLVL.

The chain employs TRBV3-1 (or the pseudogene TRBV3-2) and TRBJ2-7; 9 bases are shared with TRBD2. The CDR3 spans 17 residues. With 5 bases clipped from V and 2 bases from J, the junction kept 13 bases outside the gene matches. CDR1 and CDR2 (germline): LGHDT, YNNKEL (reference sequence). In DNA form, the CDR3 reads TGTGCCAGCAGCTTTCGGCGGACTAGCGTGGAACCCTACGAGCAGTACTTC. Translated, it gives CASSFRRTSVEPYEQYF.

The J gene is TRBJ2-1, the V gene TRBV19, with a weak D call TRBD2 (6 bases). The ends were cut back, 6 bases at V and 7 bases at J, with 13 bases in the middle. Germline lookup yields CDR1 LNHDA and CDR2 SQIVND (reference sequence). This CDR3 comprises 13 residues. The CDR3 spells CASRLAEVNEQFF. DNA of the CDR3: TGTGCCAGTAGACTAGCCGAGGTGAATGAGCAGTTCTTC.

V is TRBV20-1 and J is TRBJ2-1; D is unclear. This CDR3 has 11 amino acids. Trimming removed 3 bases at V and 4 bases at J, with 4 bases between. Looked up from germline, CDR1 is DFQATT and CDR2 is SNEGSKA (reference sequence). CDR3 in DNA: TGCAGTGCTAGCCGGTACAATGAGCAGTTCTTC. Translating gives CSASRYNEQFF.

The rearrangement joins TRBV18 to TRBJ2-2; D gene uncertain. CDR3 length: 14 residues. Trimming stripped 0 bases from V and 1 base from J, with 3 bases between. From germline, CDR1 is KGHSH and CDR2 LQKENI. The chain's CDR3 is CASSPPMNTGELFF. As DNA, the CDR3 is TGTGCCAGCTCACCACCTATGAACACCGGGGAGCTGTTTTTT.

The rearrangement links TRBV15 to TRBJ2-2; D gene unclear. The germline V gene has CDR1 LNHNV and CDR2 YYDKDF (reference sequence). V was shortened by 0 bases and J by 8 bases, with 1 base between the two germline ends. CDR3 length: 11 residues. CDR3 residues: CATSREGELFF. The DNA for the CDR3 is TGTGCCACCAGCAGAGAGGGGGAGCTGTTTTTT.

The chain is built from TRBV5-1 and TRBJ2-5; the D call may be TRBD1 or TRBD2 (5 bases each). Germline assignment: CDR1 SGHRS and CDR2 YFSETQ. This CDR3 is 17 amino acids long. Between the trimmed V and J ends, which lost 3 bases and 5 bases, there was a span of 23 bases. CDR3: CASSSRGDEPWVETQYF. The CDR3 nucleotides are TGCGCCAGCAGCTCGAGAGGGGACGAACCCTGGGTGGAGACCCAGTACTTC.

This sequence joins TRBV4-1 and TRBJ1-5, with unresolved D. Germline loops: CDR1 MGHRA, CDR2 YSYEKL. The CDR3 consists of 13 residues. V lost 1 base and J 5 bases, leaving 6 bases between the germline ends. CDR3 sequence reads: CASSQGGHQPQHF. Written as DNA, the CDR3 is TGCGCCAGCAGCCAAGGCGGTCATCAGCCCCAGCATTTT.

In this sample, this clone turned up many times. The V gene is TRBV6-1, the J gene TRBJ2-2, with D maybe TRBD2 (5 bases). The germline V and J ends were trimmed by 1 base and 6 bases, with 15 bases remaining between them. Per germline, CDR1 MNHNS and CDR2 SASEGT. CDR3 length: 16 residues. The CDR3 DNA reads TGTGCCAGCAGTGAAGTTCTAGTAGCGCCCTCCGGGGAGCTGTTTTTT. Amino acid sequence: CASSEVLVAPSGELFF.

This clone was observed once. The J gene is TRBJ2-6, the V gene TRBV18, with D unclear. With 3 bases removed from V and 0 bases from J, the gap between germline ends came to 6 bases. The CDR3 is 15 residues long. CDR1 is KGHSH and CDR2 is LQKENI in the germline V gene. CDR3 sequence reads: CASSPWNSGANVLTF. The CDR3 nucleotides are TGTGCCAGCTCACCGTGGAACTCTGGGGCCAACGTCCTGACTTTC.

This sequence joins TRBV25-1 and TRBJ1-1; the D is unclear. V was shortened by 6 bases and J by 3 bases, with 5 bases between the two germline ends. Germline values: CDR1 MGHDK, CDR2 SYGVNS. The CDR3 covers 11 residues. This CDR3 is CASSLDTEAFF. CDR3 sequence (DNA): TGTGCCAGCAGCCTCGACACTGAAGCTTTCTTT.

V and J are TRBV6-2 or TRBV6-3 and TRBJ2-5; D gene uncertain. The V and J ends lost 2 bases and 4 bases respectively, with 2 bases between them. The CDR3 loop spans 11 amino acids. Germline values: CDR1 MNHEY, CDR2 SVGEGT. CDR3 in DNA: TGTGCCAGCAGTTACACAGAGACCCAGTACTTC. Protein sequence: CASSYTETQYF.

Only one count was recorded for this clone. The chain links TRBV2 to TRBJ2-3; tentative D call: TRBD2 (6 bases). The germline V gene has CDR1 SNHLY and CDR2 FYNNEI. This CDR3 spans 15 amino acids. Deletions cut 8 bases from V and 4 bases from J, with 19 bases between. Written as DNA, the CDR3 is TGTGCCAGCGGAGGGCGGAGGGCCCCCCCAGATACGCAGTATTTT. It yields the protein CASGGRRAPPDTQYF.

The chain combines TRBV15 with TRBJ2-5; no clear D gene. The germline gives CDR1 LNHNV, CDR2 YYDKDF (reference sequence). The CDR3 covers 16 residues. V dropped 0 bases and J dropped 0 bases, with 11 bases sitting between them. CDR3 protein: CATSREKGLNQETQYF. The DNA of the CDR3 is TGTGCCACCAGCAGAGAGAAGGGCCTAAACCAAGAGACCCAGTACTTC.

The V gene is TRBV5-1, the J gene TRBJ2-3; D gene uncertain. Germline V gene lookup returns CDR1 SGHRS and CDR2 YFSETQ. The CDR3 is 13 amino acids. The V end was cut by 3 bases, the J end by 2 bases, with 7 bases between. The CDR3 bases are TGCGCCAGCAGCTCGGACCACACAGATACGCAGTATTTT. Protein product: CASSSDHTDTQYF.

The chain employs TRBV19 and TRBJ2-1, with a possible D match to TRBD2 (5 bases). Per germline, CDR1 LNHDA and CDR2 SQIVND (reference sequence). Trimming left V 5 bases short and J 2 bases short, with 13 bases between. The CDR3 runs 15 residues. The CDR3 DNA reads TGTGCCAGTAGTGCTGCGGGTATCGCCTACAATGAGCAGTTCTTC. Translated: CASSAAGIAYNEQFF.

V gene TRBV11-3 combines with J gene TRBJ1-1, with unresolved D. V lost 5 bases and J 1 base, leaving 14 bases between the germline ends. Germline V gives CDR1 SGHNT, CDR2 YENEEA. The CDR3 is 15 residues long. CDR3 sequence reads: CASSPSGSPNTEAFF. CDR3 coding DNA: TGTGCCAGCAGCCCATCCGGGTCACCGAACACTGAAGCTTTCTTT. Full variable domain (remainder filled in from reference TRBV11-3 and TRBJ1-1): EAGVVQSPRYKIIEKKQPVAFWCNPISGHNTLYWYLQNLGQGPELLIRYENEEAVDDSQLPKDRFSAERLKGVDSTLKIQPAELGDSAVYLCASSPSGSPNTEAFFGQGTRLTVV.

This clone has only one observation. The chain combines TRBV7-3 with TRBJ2-5; 9 nucleotides match TRBD2. This CDR3 has 15 amino acids. V lost 5 bases, J lost 5 bases, and 9 bases stayed unmatched. CDR1 and CDR2 (germline): SGHTA, FQGTGA. CDR3: CASSPAAGGRETQYF. The CDR3 DNA reads as TGTGCCAGCAGCCCCGCGGCGGGGGGGCGGGAGACCCAGTACTTC.

The V and J genes are TRBV6-1 and TRBJ1-6; D remains ambiguous. This CDR3 is built from 13 residues. V was cut by 2 bases and J by 8 bases, with 7 bases left in between. The germline V gene has CDR1 MNHNS and CDR2 SASEGT. This CDR3 reads CASSESRDSPLHF. CDR3 DNA sequence: TGTGCCAGCAGTGAATCGAGAGATTCACCCCTCCACTTT.

V is TRBV1 and J is TRBJ1-3. TRBV1 is a pseudogene locus. The CDR3 is 17 residues long. DNA for the CDR3: TGCACCAGCAGCCAGTCGCCAATTGGAGGGTCTGGAAACACCATATATTTT. Its protein is CTSSQSPIGGSGNTIYF.

CDR3: CASSRTGNMMGNEQFF. The CDR3, as DNA: TGTGCCAGCAGCCGGACAGGGAATATGATGGGGAATGAGCAGTTCTTC. The chain carries TRBV5-8 and TRBJ2-1; TRBD1 aligns across 8 bases. J gave up 7 bases and V 4 bases, and 13 bases lay outside the gene matches. Germline CDR1 SGHTS, CDR2 YDEGEE. This CDR3 is built from 16 residues.

The chain uses TRBV5-1 and TRBJ2-5; 9 bases align to TRBD1. The CDR3 extends over 15 amino acids. The junction had 8 bases not matched to a gene; V was cut back by 3 bases and J by 5 bases. Germline loops: CDR1 SGHRS, CDR2 YFSETQ. The chain's CDR3 is CASSSMGQGAETQYF. The DNA of the CDR3 is TGCGCCAGCAGCTCCATGGGACAGGGCGCGGAGACCCAGTACTTC. Looking up the rest from reference TRBV5-1 and TRBJ2-5 gives the full variable domain: KAGVTQTPRYLIKTRGQQVTLSCSPISGHRSVSWYQQTPGQGLQFLFEYFSETQRNKGNFPGRFSGRQFSNSRSEMNVSTLELGDSALYLCASSSMGQGAETQYFGPGTRLLVL.

This sequence joins TRBV5-1 and TRBJ2-2; the D gene is possibly TRBD1 (5 bases). The CDR3 loop spans 17 amino acids. With 0 bases removed from V and 6 bases from J, the gap between germline ends came to 18 bases. Germline V lookup: CDR1 SGHRS, CDR2 YFSETQ. In nucleotides, the CDR3 is TGCGCCAGCAGCTTGGAGGGGCAGGGCCAAATCTCCGGGGAGCTGTTTTTT. Translating gives CASSLEGQGQISGELFF.

The chain combines TRBV9 with TRBJ2-3; D is tentatively TRBD1 or TRBD2 (6 bases each). Trimming removed 4 bases at V and 1 base at J, with 13 bases between. Germline CDR1 SGDLS, CDR2 YYNGEE. The CDR3 is 15 residues long. This chain's CDR3 is CASSRGVVGTDTQYF. As DNA, the CDR3 is TGTGCCAGCAGCAGGGGGGTAGTAGGCACAGATACGCAGTATTTT.

The chain combines TRBV29-1 with TRBJ2-6, with a possible D match to TRBD2 (7 bases). Between the trimmed V and J ends, which lost 7 bases and 2 bases, there was a span of 15 bases. The CDR3 extends over 15 amino acids. The germline CDR1 and CDR2 sequences are SQVTM and ANQGSEA. The CDR3 region has the DNA TGCAGCGCGATCCAGGGGACTACTGGGGCCAACGTCCTGACTTTC. It specifies CSAIQGTTGANVLTF.

The gene calls are TRBV10-3 and TRBJ2-7; 8 bases agree with TRBD1. CDR3 length: 12 amino acids. CDR1 is ENHRY, CDR2 SYGVKD, per germline. V was clipped by 6 bases and J by 6 bases; unmatched bases: 4. DNA for the CDR3: TGTGCCATCAGAAACACAGGGGGCGAGCAGTACTTC. Its translation: CAIRNTGGEQYF.

J is TRBJ1-2 and V is TRBV9, with 7 nucleotides matching TRBD1. The CDR3 is 15 residues long. V gave up 3 bases and J gave up 2 bases; unmatched junction bases: 7. CDR1 SGDLS and CDR2 YYNGEE come from the germline V gene. The CDR3 spells CASSADPGQNYGYTF. CDR3 nucleotide sequence: TGTGCCAGCAGCGCGGACCCGGGACAGAACTATGGCTACACCTTC.

The chain uses TRBV6-5 and TRBJ2-1; D possibly corresponds to TRBD2 (5 bases). Per the germline V gene, CDR1 is MNHEY and CDR2 is SVGAGI. CDR3 length: 15 residues. V gave up 5 bases and J gave up 4 bases, with 15 bases separating them. The CDR3 here is CASSPKLGGYNEQFF. In DNA form, the CDR3 reads TGTGCCAGCAGTCCCAAATTAGGAGGATACAATGAGCAGTTCTTC.